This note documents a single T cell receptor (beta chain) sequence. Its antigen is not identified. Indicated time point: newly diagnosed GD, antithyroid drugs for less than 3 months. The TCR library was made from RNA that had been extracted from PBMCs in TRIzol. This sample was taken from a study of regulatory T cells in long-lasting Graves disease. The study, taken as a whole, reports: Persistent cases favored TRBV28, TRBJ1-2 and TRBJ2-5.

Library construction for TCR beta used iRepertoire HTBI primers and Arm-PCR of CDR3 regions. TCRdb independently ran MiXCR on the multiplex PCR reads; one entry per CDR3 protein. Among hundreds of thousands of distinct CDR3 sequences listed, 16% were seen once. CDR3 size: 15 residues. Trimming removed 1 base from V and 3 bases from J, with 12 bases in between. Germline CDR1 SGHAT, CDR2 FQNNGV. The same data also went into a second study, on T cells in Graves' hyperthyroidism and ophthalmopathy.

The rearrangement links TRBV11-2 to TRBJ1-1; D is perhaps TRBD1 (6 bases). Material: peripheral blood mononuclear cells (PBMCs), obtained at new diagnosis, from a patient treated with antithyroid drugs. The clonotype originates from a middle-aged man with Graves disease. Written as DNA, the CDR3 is TGTGCCAGCAGCTTAGGGCCAGGGGAGGACACTGAAGCTTTCTTT. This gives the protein CASSLGPGEDTEAFF.